This T cell receptor (beta chain) originates from a study of blood T cell repertoires in COVID-19. Study as a whole: Sites in the United States, Italy and Spain provided acute and convalescent COVID-19 samples. PBMCs, B-cell-depleted T cells, or T cells provided the cDNA or gDNA that made up the material.

The CDR3 extends over 17 amino acids. Germline assignment: CDR1 LGHDT and CDR2 YNNKEL (reference sequence). The ends lost 4 bases at V and 5 bases at J; junction bases unmatched: 9. Authors' analysis steps: Reference gene primer amplification gave estimated nucleated cell counts. Libraries were prepared by immunoSEQ multiplex PCR; TCRdb keeps only in-frame clonotypes and omits some of them. Clonal size and the V and J genes are those of that table, whereas D and trimming came from the DNA. Of some 260,000 clones in the sample, roughly nine tenths were seen once. The chain couples TRBV3-1 (or the pseudogene TRBV3-2) to TRBJ2-2, with 11 bases lining up with TRBD2. Source material: peripheral blood. This sequence originates from a man younger than 30 with active or convalescent COVID-19. CDR3 nucleotides: TGTGCCAGCAGCCTTTCCCCGGGGACTAGCGGAACCGGGGAGCTGTTTTTT. Residues: CASSLSPGTSGTGELFF.